The next 21 T cell receptor beta chains were all read from a single sample in a study of blood T cell repertoires in COVID-19. Sequenced by immunoSEQ multiplex PCR; TCRdb stores in-frame clones only, minus some. The sample carries around 100,000 clones, approximately 84% recorded once. Material for sequencing was peripheral blood. These receptors were obtained from a middle-aged man with acute or convalescent COVID-19.

The chain couples TRBV7-8 to TRBJ1-5; the D is unclear. The germline V and J ends were trimmed by 0 bases and 9 bases, with 6 bases remaining between them. The CDR3 length is 12 residues. Germline V lookup: CDR1 SGHVS, CDR2 FQNEAQ. As DNA, the CDR3 is TGTGCCAGCAGCTTAGCGCTAGGGCCCCAGCATTTT. This codes for CASSLALGPQHF.

The chain joins TRBV15 to TRBJ1-2; D remains unclear. Germline-derived CDR1 and CDR2 are LNHNV and YYDKDF (reference sequence). With 4 bases removed from V and 5 bases from J, the gap between germline ends came to 14 bases. The CDR3 loop spans 14 amino acids. CDR3 in DNA: TGTGCCACCAGCACAACTCAGAGACTTTATGGCTACACCTTC. Translating gives CATSTTQRLYGYTF.

This chain uses TRBV10-3 with TRBJ2-1; 10 positions match TRBD1. Unmatched junction bases numbered 7, after V lost 10 bases and J lost 7 bases. Germline loops: CDR1 ENHRY, CDR2 SYGVKD. The CDR3 runs to 13 residues. CDR3 loop: CATGTGVRNEQFF. In DNA, the CDR3 is TGTGCCACCGGGACAGGGGTAAGGAATGAGCAGTTCTTC.

The CDR3 reads CASSVPRVGTGELFF. The CDR3 coding sequence is TGTGCCAGTAGTGTGCCGCGGGTTGGCACCGGGGAGCTGTTTTTT. This chain links TRBV19 with TRBJ2-2; the D gene is possibly TRBD2 (5 bases). The germline gives CDR1 LNHDA, CDR2 SQIVND (reference sequence). The CDR3 is made up of 15 amino acids. The V end lost 5 bases, the J end lost 4 bases, and 14 bases lay between the germline ends.

The chain has TRBV5-4 and TRBJ2-1, with 11 bases fitting TRBD2. Per the germline V gene, CDR1 is SGHNT and CDR2 is YYREEE (reference sequence). This CDR3 region has 15 residues. The V gene end was trimmed by 5 bases and the J gene end by 6 bases; junction bases not matched to a gene: 7. The CDR3 sequence: CASRRTSGGLNEQFF. Written as DNA, the CDR3 is TGTGCCAGCAGGCGAACTAGCGGGGGCCTCAATGAGCAGTTCTTC.

The V and J genes are TRBV18 and TRBJ2-3; D may be TRBD2 (6 bases). The CDR3 consists of 14 residues. The V end was cut by 3 bases, the J end by 1 base, with 8 bases between. Germline V CDR1 and CDR2: KGHSH, LQKENI. The CDR3 sequence is CASSPEGGTDTQYF. In DNA, the CDR3 is TGTGCCAGCTCACCGGAGGGCGGCACAGATACGCAGTATTTT.

The chain links TRBV15 to TRBJ2-7; no reliable D call. Trimming shortened V by 5 bases and J by 9 bases, and 17 bases separated the two germline ends. Germline V gene sequence: CDR1 LNHNV, CDR2 YYDKDF (reference sequence). This CDR3 comprises 13 residues. DNA for the CDR3: TGTGCCACCAGCTCCGAAGCCGCTAGGCGGCAGTACTTC. This gives the protein CATSSEAARRQYF.

This chain's CDR3 is CASGFGGENTEAFF. The DNA of the CDR3 is TGTGCTAGTGGTTTCGGAGGTGAGAACACTGAAGCTTTCTTT. The V gene is TRBV12-5, the J gene TRBJ1-1; D unresolved. Germline CDR1 LGHNT, CDR2 FRNRAP. The CDR3 is made up of 14 amino acids. Trimming cost V 3 bases and J 1 base, with 9 bases left between them.

The V call is TRBV5-1, the J call TRBJ1-2, with 10 positions matching TRBD1. The CDR3 is 14 amino acids. CDR1 and CDR2 from the germline V gene are SGHRS and YFSETQ. V was pared by 4 bases and J by 2 bases, with 2 bases of the junction left unmatched. The CDR3 DNA sequence: TGCGCCAGCAGCCCGGGACAGGGGAACTATGGCTACACCTTC. Protein: CASSPGQGNYGYTF.

The chain joins TRBV23-1 to TRBJ2-5; the match to TRBD1 covers 7 bases. TRBV23-1 is an ORF, and what it does is uncertain. This CDR3 spans 17 amino acids. Unmatched junction bases numbered 10, after V lost 0 bases and J lost 3 bases. CDR3 in amino acids: CASSQSGEARGKETQYF. The CDR3 nucleotides are TGCGCCAGCAGTCAATCAGGTGAGGCCAGGGGGAAAGAGACCCAGTACTTC.

The CDR3 sequence is CASSPGASTDQNEKLFF. The CDR3 bases are TGTGCCAGCTCACCAGGAGCGTCGACAGACCAGAATGAAAAACTGTTTTTT. V usage is TRBV18 and J usage is TRBJ1-4; the D gene is possibly TRBD1 (5 bases). The CDR3 extends over 17 amino acids. The V end was cut by 2 bases, the J end by 5 bases, with 18 bases between. Germline CDR1 and CDR2: KGHSH and LQKENI.

This chain joins TRBV19 and TRBJ1-1, with a weak D call TRBD1 (5 bases). In germline, CDR1 is LNHDA, CDR2 SQIVND (reference sequence). V lost 3 bases, J lost 5 bases, and 10 bases lay in between. This CDR3 region has 13 residues. As DNA, the CDR3 is TGTGCCAGTAGTATGCACAGGTCAACTGAAGCTTTCTTT. It specifies CASSMHRSTEAFF.

The rearrangement joins TRBV27 to TRBJ2-5, with D hard to call. This CDR3 spans 14 amino acids. V lost 3 bases, J lost 5 bases, and 13 bases lay in between. Germline V gene data show CDR1 as MNHEY and CDR2 as SMNVEV (reference sequence). The CDR3: CASSFSPATETQYF. CDR3 coding DNA: TGTGCCAGCAGTTTCTCGCCAGCGACGGAGACCCAGTACTTC.

The rearrangement uses TRBV28 and TRBJ2-7, with 7 bases fitting TRBD2. V gave up 7 bases and J gave up 0 bases; unmatched junction bases: 6. The V gene's germline CDR1 is MDHEN and CDR2 SYDVKM. The CDR3 sequence is 14 residues long. The CDR3 is CASTPGGSSYEQYF. The DNA for the CDR3 is TGTGCCAGCACTCCCGGGGGGAGCTCCTACGAGCAGTACTTC.

The V and J genes are TRBV5-3 and TRBJ1-5; D unresolved. TRBV5-3 is treated as an ORF (open reading frame) with a function not yet certain. The CDR3 runs to 18 residues. Trimming removed 4 bases at V and 0 bases at J, with 20 bases between. The CDR3 DNA reads TGTGCCAGAAGCAACCGACAAGCGGCGATTTATAGCAATCAGCCCCAGCATTTT. Its protein product is CARSNRQAAIYSNQPQHF.

The chain carries TRBV27 and TRBJ2-1; 9 nucleotides align to TRBD2. The CDR3 has 15 residues. The V gene end was trimmed by 4 bases and the J gene end by 5 bases; junction bases not matched to a gene: 6. Germline V CDR1 and CDR2: MNHEY, SMNVEV (reference sequence). CDR3 nucleotide sequence: TGTGCCAGCAGTTCACGGGGACTAGCTAACAATGAGCAGTTCTTC. Protein: CASSSRGLANNEQFF.

V gene TRBV7-2 combines with J gene TRBJ1-1; a weak D match, TRBD1 (5 bases). From germline, CDR1 is SGHTA and CDR2 FQGNSA. Trimming removed 5 bases from V and 3 bases from J, with 10 bases in between. There are 13 residues in the CDR3. The CDR3 coding sequence is TGTGCCAGCAGCGCCGGACACTACACTGAAGCTTTCTTT. Protein product: CASSAGHYTEAFF.

This clone was seen a handful of times. This chain uses TRBV11-2 with TRBJ2-7; D perhaps matches TRBD2 (6 bases). Deletions cut 6 bases from V and 6 bases from J, with 15 bases between. Germline V gives CDR1 SGHAT, CDR2 FQNNGV. This CDR3 region has 13 residues. This CDR3 is CASRTLRGPEQYF. Here the CDR3 DNA reads TGTGCCAGCAGGACCCTGCGGGGCCCCGAGCAGTACTTC.

This clone was seen a handful of times. The chain carries TRBV10-1 and TRBJ2-7; 7 nucleotides agree with TRBD1. The germline V gene has CDR1 WNHNN and CDR2 SYGVQD (reference sequence). J gave up 7 bases and V 6 bases, and 9 bases lay outside the gene matches. The CDR3 has 13 amino acids. The CDR3 DNA follows: TGCGCCAGCAGCCGGGACAGTACGGGGGAGCAGTACTTC. Translated, it gives CASSRDSTGEQYF.

The gene calls are TRBV7-8 and TRBJ1-6; 7 bases match TRBD1. The CDR3 has 13 amino acids. The J segment lost 7 bases and the V segment lost 5 bases, leaving 2 bases of the junction unmatched. Germline CDR1 SGHVS, CDR2 FQNEAQ. CDR3 in amino acids: CASSPGGNSPLHF. The DNA of the CDR3 is TGTGCCAGCAGCCCAGGGGGGAATTCACCCCTCCACTTT.

This clone has a count of ten or more. The CDR3 is CASSVTGTGSIGYTF. Here the CDR3 DNA reads TGTGCCAGCAGCGTAACCGGGACAGGGTCTATCGGCTACACCTTC. The chain links TRBV7-2 to TRBJ1-2; TRBD1 matches 9 bases. Germline V lookup: CDR1 SGHTA, CDR2 FQGNSA. The trim removed 5 bases at V and 8 bases at J, leaving 12 bases unmatched. The CDR3 sequence is 15 residues long.